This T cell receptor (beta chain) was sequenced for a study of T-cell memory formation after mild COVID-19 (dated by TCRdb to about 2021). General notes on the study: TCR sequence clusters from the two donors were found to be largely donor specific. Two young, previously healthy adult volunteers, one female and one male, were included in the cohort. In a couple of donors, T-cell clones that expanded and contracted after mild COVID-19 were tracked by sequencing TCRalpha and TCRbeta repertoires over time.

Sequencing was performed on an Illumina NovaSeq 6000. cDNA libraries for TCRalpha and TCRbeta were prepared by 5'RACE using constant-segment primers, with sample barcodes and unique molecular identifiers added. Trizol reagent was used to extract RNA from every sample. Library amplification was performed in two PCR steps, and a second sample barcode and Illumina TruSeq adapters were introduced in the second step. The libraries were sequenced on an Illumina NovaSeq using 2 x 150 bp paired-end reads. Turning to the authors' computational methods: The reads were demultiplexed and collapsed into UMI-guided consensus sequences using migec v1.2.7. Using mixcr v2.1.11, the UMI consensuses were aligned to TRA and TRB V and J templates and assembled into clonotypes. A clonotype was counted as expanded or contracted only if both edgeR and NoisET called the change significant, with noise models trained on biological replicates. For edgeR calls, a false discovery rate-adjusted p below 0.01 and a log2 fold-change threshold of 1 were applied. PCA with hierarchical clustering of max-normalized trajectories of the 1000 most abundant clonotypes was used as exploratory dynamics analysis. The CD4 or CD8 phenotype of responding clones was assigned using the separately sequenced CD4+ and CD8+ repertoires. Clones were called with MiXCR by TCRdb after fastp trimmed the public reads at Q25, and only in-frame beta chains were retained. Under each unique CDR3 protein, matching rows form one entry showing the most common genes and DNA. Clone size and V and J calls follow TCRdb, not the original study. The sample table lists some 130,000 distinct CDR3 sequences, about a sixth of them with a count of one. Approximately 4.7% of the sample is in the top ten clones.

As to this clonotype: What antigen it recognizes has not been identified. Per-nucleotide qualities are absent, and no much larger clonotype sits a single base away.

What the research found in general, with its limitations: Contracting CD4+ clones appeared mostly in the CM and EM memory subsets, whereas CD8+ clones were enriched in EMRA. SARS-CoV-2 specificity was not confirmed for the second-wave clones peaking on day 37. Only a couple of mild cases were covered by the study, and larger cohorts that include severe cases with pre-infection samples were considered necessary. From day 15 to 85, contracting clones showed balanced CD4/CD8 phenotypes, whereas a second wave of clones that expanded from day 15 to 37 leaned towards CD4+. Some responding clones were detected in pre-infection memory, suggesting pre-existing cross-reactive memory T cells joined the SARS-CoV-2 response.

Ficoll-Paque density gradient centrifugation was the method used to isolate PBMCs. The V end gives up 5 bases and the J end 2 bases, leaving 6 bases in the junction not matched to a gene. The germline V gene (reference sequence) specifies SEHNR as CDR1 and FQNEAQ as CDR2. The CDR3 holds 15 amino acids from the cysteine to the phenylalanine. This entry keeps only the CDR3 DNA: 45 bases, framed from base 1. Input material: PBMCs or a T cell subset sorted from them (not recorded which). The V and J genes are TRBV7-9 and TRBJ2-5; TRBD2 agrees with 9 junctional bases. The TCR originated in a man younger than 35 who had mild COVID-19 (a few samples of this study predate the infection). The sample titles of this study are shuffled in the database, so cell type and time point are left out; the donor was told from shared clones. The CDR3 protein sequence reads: CASSRRLAEQETQYF. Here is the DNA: TGTGCCAGCAGCCGTCGACTAGCGGAGCAAGAGACCCAGTACTTC.